Following are 29 T cell receptor beta chains from one sample sequenced in a study of cytomegalovirus exposure and HLA in healthy donors. A multiplex PCR was run with 60 Vbeta primers and 13 Jbeta primers. Method: immunoSEQ multiplex PCR; TCRdb's copy keeps in-frame clones and lacks some. The table records approximately 100,000 clones, 75% to 85% of them present only once. Material for sequencing was PBMCs. These receptors all stem from a woman in her thirties or forties in good health and CMV-seronegative.

This clone came up a few times. V and J are TRBV7-2 and TRBJ1-5; perhaps TRBD1 as D (5 bases). The V end was cut by 5 bases, the J end by 4 bases, with 12 bases between. The CDR3 extends over 14 amino acids. Germline CDR1 is SGHTA and CDR2 is FQGNSA. The chain's CDR3 is CASSPAGGNQPQHF. In nucleotides, the CDR3 is TGTGCCAGCAGCCCAGCGGGGGGAAATCAGCCCCAGCATTTT.

CDR3 in DNA: TGTGCCAGCTCAAAGTGGTCGGGGACTTCGGGCACTGAAGCTTTCTTT. Amino acids: CASSKWSGTSGTEAFF. The gene calls are TRBV18 and TRBJ1-1; a possible D gene is TRBD1 (5 bases). In germline, CDR1 is KGHSH, CDR2 LQKENI. Trimming took 5 bases from V and 4 from J, leaving 20 bases between them. This CDR3 region has 16 residues.

J is TRBJ2-1 and V is TRBV10-3; no reliable D call. V was shortened by 6 bases and J by 5 bases, with 8 bases between the two germline ends. This CDR3 spans 12 amino acids. Looked up from germline, CDR1 is ENHRY and CDR2 is SYGVKD. The CDR3 coding sequence is TGTGCCATCAGCTCCGTTGACAATGAGCAGTTCTTC. Residues: CAISSVDNEQFF.

This clone was recorded a few times. V is TRBV15 and J is TRBJ1-2, with 7 positions matching TRBD1. CDR1 and CDR2 (germline): LNHNV, YYDKDF (reference sequence). The CDR3 totals 16 residues. V dropped 5 bases and J dropped 5; count of bases not matched to a gene: 14. The CDR3 nucleotides are TGTGCCACCAGCCGTCGACAGGGCCACCCGGCGTATGGCTACACCTTC. Translating gives CATSRRQGHPAYGYTF.

The rearrangement joins TRBV6-1 to TRBJ2-3; D possibly corresponds to TRBD2 (6 bases). From germline, CDR1 is MNHNS and CDR2 SASEGT. Trimming pared 2 bases from V and 4 bases from J, leaving 16 bases between. The CDR3 extends over 16 amino acids. In DNA form, the CDR3 reads TGTGCCAGCAGTGAAACGGGACTGTGGGGACCAGATACGCAGTATTTT. Its translation: CASSETGLWGPDTQYF.

V and J are TRBV5-1 and TRBJ1-5, with a tentative D call TRBD1 (5 bases). V was trimmed by 0 bases and J by 2 bases, leaving 15 bases between them. The CDR3 contains 17 residues. Germline V CDR1 and CDR2: SGHRS, YFSETQ. The CDR3 region has the DNA TGCGCCAGCAGCTTGGGGGGCGCTGAGGTCGGCAATCAGCCCCAGCATTTT. Its protein is CASSLGGAEVGNQPQHF.

This chain links TRBV19 with TRBJ1-5; D gene ambiguous. The germline gives CDR1 LNHDA, CDR2 SQIVND (reference sequence). The length of the CDR3 is 12 residues. V was cut by 3 bases and J by 4 bases, with 4 bases left in between. The CDR3 nucleotides read TGTGCCAGTAGTATCGGGAATCAGCCCCAGCATTTT. Amino acid sequence: CASSIGNQPQHF.

The rearrangement links TRBV28 to TRBJ1-1, with D uncertain. CDR1 is MDHEN and CDR2 is SYDVKM in the germline V gene. The CDR3 loop spans 12 amino acids. Trimming shortened V by 7 bases and J by 4 bases, and 10 bases separated the two germline ends. CDR3 in DNA: TGTGCCAGCACTTCCCCAGGCACTGAAGCTTTCTTT. Translated: CASTSPGTEAFF.

This clone was found once. The chain couples TRBV4-3 to TRBJ1-1, with a weak D call TRBD1 (6 bases). V was cut by 0 bases and J by 6 bases, with 11 bases left in between. The CDR3 contains 14 residues. CDR1 and CDR2 (germline): LGHNA, YSLEER. Written as DNA, the CDR3 is TGCGCCAGCAGCCAAGATACAGGGCCCGCTGAAGCTTTCTTT. It translates to CASSQDTGPAEAFF.

This clone occurred once. The gene calls are TRBV19 and TRBJ1-5; TRBD1 aligns across 9 bases. The CDR3 runs 14 residues. V lost 4 bases to trimming and J lost 5 bases; unmatched junction nucleotides: 3. Per the germline V gene, CDR1 is LNHDA and CDR2 is SQIVND (reference sequence). CDR3 residues: CASSTTGGDQPQHF. For the CDR3, the DNA is TGTGCCAGTAGTACCACAGGGGGCGATCAGCCCCAGCATTTT.

The V call is TRBV9, the J call TRBJ2-5; D possibly corresponds to TRBD2 (6 bases). The CDR3 contains 16 residues. CDR1 and CDR2 (germline): SGDLS, YYNGEE. Trimming took 2 bases from V and 4 from J, leaving 18 bases between them. DNA of the CDR3: TGTGCCAGCAGCGTTTCCGGGGGTGGTCTTGGAGAGACCCAGTACTTC. Protein sequence: CASSVSGGGLGETQYF.

The V gene is TRBV5-1, the J gene TRBJ2-7, with 9 bases aligning to TRBD1. The CDR3 length is 14 residues. CDR1 and CDR2 (germline): SGHRS, YFSETQ. The ends lost 4 bases at V and 6 bases at J; junction bases unmatched: 8. CDR3 DNA sequence: TGCGCCAGCAGCCCTGTACAGGGGGCCGGCGAGCAGTACTTC. Translated, it gives CASSPVQGAGEQYF.

The genes are TRBV29-1 and TRBJ2-3, with D maybe TRBD2 (5 bases). V lost 7 bases and J 2 bases, leaving 13 bases between the germline ends. CDR3 length: 13 residues. Looked up from germline, CDR1 is SQVTM and CDR2 is ANQGSEA. The CDR3 protein is CSASDYATDTQYF. The DNA for the CDR3 is TGCAGCGCCTCCGACTATGCCACAGATACGCAGTATTTT.

The chain combines TRBV11-2 with TRBJ1-1; a possible D gene is TRBD1 (5 bases). The germline CDR1 and CDR2 sequences are SGHAT and FQNNGV. The V end was cut by 5 bases, the J end by 0 bases, with 22 bases between. The CDR3 is made up of 18 amino acids. In DNA, the CDR3 is TGTGCCAGCAGCGGGCGGGGGGGGTTCGGCAGTATGAACACTGAAGCTTTCTTT. It yields the protein CASSGRGGFGSMNTEAFF.

V usage is TRBV5-1 and J usage is TRBJ2-3, with TRBD2 identical over 7 bases. The CDR3 is 14 residues long. Germline loops: CDR1 SGHRS, CDR2 YFSETQ. J lost 0 bases, V lost 5 bases, and 3 bases had no gene match. For the CDR3, the DNA is TGCGCCAGCAGACCGGGACTAAGCACAGATACGCAGTATTTT. Translation: CASRPGLSTDTQYF.

CDR3 DNA: TGTGCCAGCAGACCCCGGCGGGAAGGGACCTCTGGAAACACCATATATTTT. Protein sequence: CASRPRREGTSGNTIYF. This chain uses TRBV6-7 with TRBJ1-3; D might be TRBD1 (5 bases). TRBV6-7 is an open reading frame, and its role is uncertain. This CDR3 contains 17 residues. The germline V and J ends were trimmed by 6 bases and 0 bases, with 18 bases remaining between them.

CDR3 nucleotide sequence: TGTGCCAGCAGCCCGGGTGGCACAGATACGCAGTATTTT. Protein: CASSPGGTDTQYF. The chain carries TRBV7-7 and TRBJ2-3, with no clear D. The V and J ends lost 5 bases and 1 base respectively, with 7 bases between them. CDR3 length equals 13 residues. Germline lookup yields CDR1 SSHAT and CDR2 FNYEAQ (reference sequence).

The chain has TRBV23-1 and TRBJ2-7, with D perhaps matching TRBD2 (5 bases). TRBV23-1 is an ORF, and what it does is uncertain. CDR3 size: 16 residues. Deletions cut 0 bases from V and 2 bases from J, with 14 bases between. The chain's CDR3 is CASSQSPTTGTYEQYF. The CDR3 DNA is TGCGCCAGCAGTCAATCCCCAACTACCGGGACCTACGAGCAGTACTTC.

The rearrangement links TRBV6-1 to TRBJ2-4; 8 bases are shared with TRBD1. Germline V lookup: CDR1 MNHNS, CDR2 SASEGT. This CDR3 has 14 residues. V was pared by 5 bases and J by 6 bases, with 6 bases of the junction left unmatched. This CDR3 reads CASSSIGQGNIQYF. The CDR3 nucleotides read TGTGCCAGCAGTTCAATCGGACAGGGAAACATTCAGTACTTC.

A word on this clone: The germline gene is not matched at one end of the junction; a read error may be the cause. CDR3 loop: CASSKTGFSSTDTQYF. CDR3 DNA: TGTGCTAGCAGCAAAACAGGCTTTTCTAGCACAGATACGCAGTATTTT. The chain employs TRBV7-7 and TRBJ2-3; a possible D gene is TRBD1 (5 bases). The CDR3 has 16 residues. Germline assignment: CDR1 SSHAT and CDR2 FNYEAQ (reference sequence).

The chain employs TRBV4-2 and TRBJ2-3; 11 bases fit TRBD2. Germline CDR1 and CDR2: LGHNA and YNFKEQ. V lost 5 bases, J lost 6 bases, and 7 bases stayed unmatched. The CDR3 runs 15 residues. As DNA, the CDR3 is TGTGCCAGCAGCTTCCTAGCGGGGGGTATGGATACGCAGTATTTT. Amino acids: CASSFLAGGMDTQYF.

This rearrangement joins TRBV11-2 to TRBJ1-2; 9 bases agree with TRBD1. CDR1 is SGHAT and CDR2 is FQNNGV in the germline V gene. This CDR3 spans 15 amino acids. With V trimmed by 5 bases and J by 1 base, 5 bases remained unmatched. CDR3 bases: TGTGCCAGCAGCATGCGGACAGGGGTTAACTATGGCTACACCTTC. Amino acids: CASSMRTGVNYGYTF.

The chain combines TRBV5-1 with TRBJ2-7; 7 positions match TRBD2. J was trimmed by 5 bases and V by 0 bases; bases with no gene match: 2. Germline V gene data show CDR1 as SGHRS and CDR2 as YFSETQ. The CDR3 loop spans 13 amino acids. In DNA form, the CDR3 reads TGCGCCAGCAGCTTGGTTGGGGGGGACGAGCAGTACTTC. Protein: CASSLVGGDEQYF.

This clone was seen just once. This chain links TRBV6-1 with TRBJ2-3; TRBD2 matches 13 bases. J lost 1 base, V lost 4 bases, and 2 bases had no gene match. Germline V gene sequence: CDR1 MNHNS, CDR2 SASEGT. The CDR3 sequence is 16 residues long. CDR3 region: CASSGGLAGGTDTQYF. In nucleotides, the CDR3 is TGTGCCAGCAGTGGAGGACTAGCGGGGGGCACAGATACGCAGTATTTT.

Here the CDR3 DNA reads TGTGCCAGCAGCTTACAAACCGGGACACGGAACACTGAAGCTTTCTTT. This gives the protein CASSLQTGTRNTEAFF. This chain joins TRBV7-9 and TRBJ1-1; D might be TRBD1 (6 bases). Germline V CDR1 and CDR2: SEHNR, FQNEAQ (reference sequence). The germline V and J ends were trimmed by 2 bases and 1 base, with 14 bases remaining between them. The CDR3 covers 16 residues.

The genes are TRBV13 and TRBJ2-5; 8 nucleotides line up with TRBD2. Germline V lookup: CDR1 PRHDT, CDR2 FYEKMQ (reference sequence). This CDR3 comprises 14 residues. V shed 3 bases and J 5 bases; nucleotides not matched to a gene: 5. DNA of the CDR3: TGTGCCAGCAGCTTCGCGGGGGGCCGGGAGACCCAGTACTTC. This gives the protein CASSFAGGRETQYF.

This sequence joins TRBV6-1 and TRBJ1-5, with 7 nucleotides matching TRBD1. The CDR3 spans 14 residues. V was clipped by 3 bases and J by 2 bases; unmatched bases: 1. CDR1 is MNHNS, CDR2 SASEGT, per germline. The CDR3 loop reads CASSDRGGNQPQHF. DNA for the CDR3: TGTGCCAGCAGTGACAGGGGGGGCAATCAGCCCCAGCATTTT.

The chain has TRBV21-1 and TRBJ1-2; the D call TRBD1 from the table was never checked on the DNA. TRBV21-1 is noted as a pseudogene. This CDR3 is built from 13 residues. The CDR3 coding sequence is TGTGCCAGCAGAACAGGGCCTCGTTTTGGCTACACCTTC. Its protein is CASRTGPRFGYTF.

V is TRBV4-3 and J is TRBJ2-2, with TRBD2 matching 13 bases. V dropped 2 bases and J dropped 0; count of bases not matched to a gene: 3. This CDR3 comprises 18 residues. Germline values: CDR1 LGHNA, CDR2 YSLEER. The CDR3 loop is CASSQRTSGGTNTGELFF. The CDR3, as DNA: TGCGCCAGCAGCCAACGGACTAGCGGGGGAACGAACACCGGGGAGCTGTTTTTT.